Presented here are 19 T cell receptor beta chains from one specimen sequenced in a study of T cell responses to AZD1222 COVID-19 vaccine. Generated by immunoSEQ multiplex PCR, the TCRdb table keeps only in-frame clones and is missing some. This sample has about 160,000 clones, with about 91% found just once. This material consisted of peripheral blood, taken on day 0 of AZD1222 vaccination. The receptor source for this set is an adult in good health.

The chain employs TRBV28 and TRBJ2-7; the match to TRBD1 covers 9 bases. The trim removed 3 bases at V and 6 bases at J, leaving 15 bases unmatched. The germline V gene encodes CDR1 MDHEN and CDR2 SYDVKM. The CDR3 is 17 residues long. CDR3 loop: CASSFYFVGQGVGEQYF. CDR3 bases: TGTGCCAGCAGTTTTTATTTCGTGGGACAGGGTGTAGGCGAGCAGTACTTC.

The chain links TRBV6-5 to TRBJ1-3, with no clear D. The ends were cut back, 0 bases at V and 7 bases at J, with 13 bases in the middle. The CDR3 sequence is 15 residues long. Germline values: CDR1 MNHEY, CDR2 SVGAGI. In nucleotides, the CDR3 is TGTGCCAGCAGTTACTCCTGGGCCGATGGCAACACCATATATTTT. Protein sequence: CASSYSWADGNTIYF.

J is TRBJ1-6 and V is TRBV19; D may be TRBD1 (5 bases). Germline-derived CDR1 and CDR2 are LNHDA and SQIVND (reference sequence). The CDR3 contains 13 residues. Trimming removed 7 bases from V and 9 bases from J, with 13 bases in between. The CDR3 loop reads CASTSWGGSPLHF. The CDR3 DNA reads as TGTGCCAGTACGTCGTGGGGCGGTTCACCCCTCCACTTT.

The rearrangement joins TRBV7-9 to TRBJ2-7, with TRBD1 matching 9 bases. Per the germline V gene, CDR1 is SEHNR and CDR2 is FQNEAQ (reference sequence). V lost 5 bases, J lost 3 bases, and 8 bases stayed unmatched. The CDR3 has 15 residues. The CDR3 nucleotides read TGTGCCAGCAGCCGACCGGGACAGGGCTTCTACGAGCAGTACTTC. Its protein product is CASSRPGQGFYEQYF. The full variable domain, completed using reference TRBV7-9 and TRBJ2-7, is DTGVSQNPRHKITKRGQNVTFRCDPISEHNRLYWYRQTLGQGPEFLTYFQNEAQLEKSRLLSDRFSAERPKGSFSTLEIQRTEQGDSAMYLCASSRPGQGFYEQYFGPGTRLTVT.

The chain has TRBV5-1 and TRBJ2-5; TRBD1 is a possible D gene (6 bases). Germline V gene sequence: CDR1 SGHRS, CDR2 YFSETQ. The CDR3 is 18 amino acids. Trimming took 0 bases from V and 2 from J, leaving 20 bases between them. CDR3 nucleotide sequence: TGCGCCAGCAGCTTGGCCGCAGGGGCTAGCCCTATTCAAGAGACCCAGTACTTC. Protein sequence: CASSLAAGASPIQETQYF.

In DNA form, the CDR3 reads TGTGCCAGCAGTCAGGGATCAGGGGTTCAACTGTTTTTT. It is translated as CASSQGSGVQLFF. The rearrangement uses TRBV28 and TRBJ1-4; the D gene is possibly TRBD1 (6 bases). The CDR3 runs to 13 residues. CDR1 is MDHEN and CDR2 is SYDVKM in the germline V gene. The V and J ends lost 5 bases and 12 bases respectively, with 16 bases between them.

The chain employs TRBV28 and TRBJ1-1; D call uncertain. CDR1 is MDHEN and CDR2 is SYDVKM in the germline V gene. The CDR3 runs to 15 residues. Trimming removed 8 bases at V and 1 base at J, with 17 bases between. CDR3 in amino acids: CASSTADLGNTEAFF. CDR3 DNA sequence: TGTGCCAGCTCTACCGCCGATCTGGGGAACACTGAAGCTTTCTTT. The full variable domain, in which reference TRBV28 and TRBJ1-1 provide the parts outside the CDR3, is DVKVTQSSRYLVKRTGEKVFLECVQDMDHENMFWYRQDPGLGLRLIYFSYDVKMKEKGDIPEGYSVSREKKERFSLILESASTNQTSMYLCASSTADLGNTEAFFGQGTRLTVV.

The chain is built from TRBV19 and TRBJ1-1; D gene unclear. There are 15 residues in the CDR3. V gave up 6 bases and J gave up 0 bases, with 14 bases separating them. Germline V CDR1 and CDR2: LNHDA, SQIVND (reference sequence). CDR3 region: CASRKRTDMNTEAFF. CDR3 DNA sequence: TGTGCCAGTAGAAAAAGGACGGATATGAACACTGAAGCTTTCTTT.

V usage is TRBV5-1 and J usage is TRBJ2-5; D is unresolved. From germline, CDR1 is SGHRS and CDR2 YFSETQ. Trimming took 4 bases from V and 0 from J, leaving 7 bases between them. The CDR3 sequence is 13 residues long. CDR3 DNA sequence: TGCGCCAGCAGCCTAGAATACCAAGAGACCCAGTACTTC. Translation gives CASSLEYQETQYF.

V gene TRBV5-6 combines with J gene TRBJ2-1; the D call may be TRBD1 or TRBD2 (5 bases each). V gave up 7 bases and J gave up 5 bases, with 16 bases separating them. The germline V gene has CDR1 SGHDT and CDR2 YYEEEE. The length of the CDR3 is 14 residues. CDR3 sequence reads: CASLTTIRDNEQFF. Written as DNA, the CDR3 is TGTGCCAGCCTCACGACTATCAGGGACAATGAGCAGTTCTTC.

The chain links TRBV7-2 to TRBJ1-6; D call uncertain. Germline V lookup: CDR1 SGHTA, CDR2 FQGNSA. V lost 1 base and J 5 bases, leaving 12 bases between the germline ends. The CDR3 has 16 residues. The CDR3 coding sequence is TGTGCCAGCAGCTTAGACGGCGGAAACAATAATTCACCCCTCCACTTT. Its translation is CASSLDGGNNNSPLHF.

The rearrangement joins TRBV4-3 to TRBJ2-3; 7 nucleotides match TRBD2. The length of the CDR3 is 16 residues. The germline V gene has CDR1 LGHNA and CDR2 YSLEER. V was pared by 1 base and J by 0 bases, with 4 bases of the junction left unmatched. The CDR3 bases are TGCGCCAGCAGCCAAGGGGACTACCCTAGCACAGATACGCAGTATTTT. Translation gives CASSQGDYPSTDTQYF.

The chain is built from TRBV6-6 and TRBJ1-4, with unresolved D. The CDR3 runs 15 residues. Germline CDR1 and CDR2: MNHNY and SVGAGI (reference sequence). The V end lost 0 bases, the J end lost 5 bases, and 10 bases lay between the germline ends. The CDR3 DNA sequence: TGTGCCAGCAGTTACTCTTCGGCGGCAAATGAAAAACTGTTTTTT. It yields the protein CASSYSSAANEKLFF.

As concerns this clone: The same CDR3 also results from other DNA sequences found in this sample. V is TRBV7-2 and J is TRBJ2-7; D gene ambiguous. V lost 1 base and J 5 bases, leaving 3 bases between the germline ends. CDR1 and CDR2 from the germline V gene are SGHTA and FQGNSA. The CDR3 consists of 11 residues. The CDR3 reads CASSLVHEQYF. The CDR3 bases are TGTGCCAGCAGCTTAGTACACGAGCAGTACTTC.

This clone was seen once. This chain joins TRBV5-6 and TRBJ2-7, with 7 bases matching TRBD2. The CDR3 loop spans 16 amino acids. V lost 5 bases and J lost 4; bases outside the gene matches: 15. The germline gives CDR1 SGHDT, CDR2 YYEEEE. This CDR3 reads CASRSFLASGGYEQYF. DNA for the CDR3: TGTGCCAGCAGGAGTTTCCTCGCTAGCGGAGGGTACGAGCAGTACTTC.

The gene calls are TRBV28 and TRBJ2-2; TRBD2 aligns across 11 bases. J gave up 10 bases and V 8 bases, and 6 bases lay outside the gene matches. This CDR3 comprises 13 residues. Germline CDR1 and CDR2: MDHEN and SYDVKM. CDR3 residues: CASLTSGTPELFF. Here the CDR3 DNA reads TGTGCCAGCCTGACTAGCGGGACTCCGGAGCTGTTTTTT. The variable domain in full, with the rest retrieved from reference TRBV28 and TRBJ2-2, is DVKVTQSSRYLVKRTGEKVFLECVQDMDHENMFWYRQDPGLGLRLIYFSYDVKMKEKGDIPEGYSVSREKKERFSLILESASTNQTSMYLCASLTSGTPELFFGEGSRLTVL.

CDR3 loop: CASSLNSPAEAFF. CDR3 coding DNA: TGTGCCAGCAGCTTAAATTCCCCGGCTGAAGCTTTCTTT. The chain recombines TRBV7-9 with TRBJ1-1; D remains unclear. The CDR3 contains 13 residues. Trimming stripped 2 bases from V and 6 bases from J, with 10 bases between. CDR1 and CDR2 (germline): SEHNR, FQNEAQ (reference sequence).

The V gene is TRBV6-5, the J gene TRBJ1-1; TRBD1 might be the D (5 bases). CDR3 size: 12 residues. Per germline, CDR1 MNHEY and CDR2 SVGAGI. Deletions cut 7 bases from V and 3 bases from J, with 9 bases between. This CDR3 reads CASILGDTEAFF. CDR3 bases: TGTGCCAGCATACTGGGGGACACTGAAGCTTTCTTT.

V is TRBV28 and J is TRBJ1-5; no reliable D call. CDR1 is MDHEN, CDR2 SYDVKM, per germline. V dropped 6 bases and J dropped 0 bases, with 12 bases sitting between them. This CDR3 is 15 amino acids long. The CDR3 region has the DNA TGTGCCAGCAGGAGTTGGGGAGATAGCAATCAGCCCCAGCATTTT. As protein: CASRSWGDSNQPQHF. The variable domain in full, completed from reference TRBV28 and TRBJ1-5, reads DVKVTQSSRYLVKRTGEKVFLECVQDMDHENMFWYRQDPGLGLRLIYFSYDVKMKEKGDIPEGYSVSREKKERFSLILESASTNQTSMYLCASRSWGDSNQPQHFGDGTRLSIL.